The T cell receptor beta chain described here comes from a study of cytomegalovirus exposure and HLA in healthy donors. Germline trimming cut 1 base from V and 3 bases from J; bases unmatched to any gene: 5. The CDR3 runs 14 residues. Germline lookup yields CDR1 GTSNPN and CDR2 SVGIG (reference sequence). The PCR ran on 60 Vbeta and 13 Jbeta primers. Here immunoSEQ multiplex PCR was the method, and the copy in TCRdb shows in-frame clones only, minus some. The profile shows approximately 170,000 clones, approximately 88% of them singletons. The receptor was derived from a boy aged 2 to 10 in good health and CMV-seronegative. The sequencing sample was made of PBMCs. The J gene is TRBJ1-2, the V gene TRBV30, with 7 bases that match TRBD1. The CDR3 region is CAWSGDRPYYGYTF. The CDR3 DNA reads TGTGCCTGGAGTGGGGACAGACCATACTATGGCTACACCTTC. Full variable domain (outside the CDR3, taken from reference TRBV30 and TRBJ1-2): SQTIHQWPATLVQPVGSPLSLECTVEGTSNPNLYWYRQAAGRGLQLLFYSVGIGQISSEVPQNLSASRPQDRQFILSSKKLLLSDSGFYLCAWSGDRPYYGYTFGSGTRLTVV.